Listed below are T cell receptor beta chains from one sample, sequenced in a study of blood T cell repertoires in COVID-19. Measured with immunoSEQ multiplex PCR; TCRdb has only the in-frame clones, and not every one. Here the sample spans some 460,000 clones, approximately 90% being singletons. Sequenced: PBMCs or T cells enriched from blood (not recorded which). The receptors originated from a woman in her late teens or twenties with acute COVID-19. The CDR3 runs from the conserved cysteine through the conserved F or W. Each record gives: clone size, J gene, D gene, V gene, CDR3 DNA, CDR3 protein. D genes are given only for firm matches. The size field is filled for only some rows; it gives once, few, many or a size class.

abundance: NA; j_gene: TRBJ2-1; d_gene: TRBD2; v_gene: TRBV29-1; CDR3nt: TGCAGCGCAGAGATTAGCGGGGGGCCAGACCGAGCCTACAATGAGCAGTTCTTC; CDR3aa: CSAEISGGPDRAYNEQFF
abundance: NA; j_gene: TRBJ2-5; d_gene: TRBD2; v_gene: TRBV7-7; CDR3nt: TGTGCCAGCAGCCCTGGATCGGGAGGGTACGAGACCCAGTACTTC; CDR3aa: CASSPGSGGYETQYF
abundance: NA; j_gene: TRBJ2-7; d_gene: TRBD2; v_gene: TRBV12-3/TRBV12-4; CDR3nt: TGTGCCAGCAGTTCCGGGACTATCTACGAGCAGTACTTC; CDR3aa: CASSSGTIYEQYF
abundance: NA; j_gene: TRBJ2-7; d_gene: NA; v_gene: TRBV23-1; CDR3nt: TGCGCCAGCAGTCAATCAACAGGGTTTTACGAGCAGTACTTC; CDR3aa: CASSQSTGFYEQYF
abundance: NA; j_gene: TRBJ1-4; d_gene: NA; v_gene: TRBV5-6; CDR3nt: TGTGCCAGCAGCTTGGCCGACAGAAGGGTGGAAAAACTGTTTTTT; CDR3aa: CASSLADRRVEKLFF
abundance: NA; j_gene: TRBJ2-7; d_gene: TRBD2; v_gene: TRBV6-2/TRBV6-3; CDR3nt: TGTGCCAGCAGTTACCCCAGCGGGAGCTACGAGCAGTACTTC; CDR3aa: CASSYPSGSYEQYF
abundance: NA; j_gene: TRBJ2-7; d_gene: NA; v_gene: TRBV19; CDR3nt: TGTGCCAGTAGCCCCTCCGGGACACAGAACTCCTACGAGCAGTACTTC; CDR3aa: CASSPSGTQNSYEQYF
abundance: NA; j_gene: TRBJ2-2; d_gene: NA; v_gene: TRBV18; CDR3nt: TGTGCCAGCTCACCGCCATCGGGTGGCTTAGGGGGATACACCGGGGAGCTGTTTTTT; CDR3aa: CASSPPSGGLGGYTGELFF
abundance: once; j_gene: TRBJ2-5; d_gene: NA; v_gene: TRBV4-1; CDR3nt: TGCGCCAGCAGTAGGGAGTCGGACAGCAGGGAGACCCAGTACTTC; CDR3aa: CASSRESDSRETQYF
abundance: NA; j_gene: TRBJ2-2; d_gene: TRBD2; v_gene: TRBV19; CDR3nt: TGTGCCAGTACCCTCTCCGGACTAGCGGGAGGGCTGGGCACCGGGGAGCTGTTTTTT; CDR3aa: CASTLSGLAGGLGTGELFF
abundance: NA; j_gene: TRBJ1-1; d_gene: NA; v_gene: TRBV7-2; CDR3nt: TGTGCCAGCGCCGTGATGGGACACATGAACACTGAAGCTTTCTTT; CDR3aa: CASAVMGHMNTEAFF
abundance: NA; j_gene: TRBJ2-1; d_gene: TRBD2; v_gene: TRBV7-2; CDR3nt: TGTGCCAGCAGCTGGTTAGCGGGACGCTCCTACAATGAGCAGTTCTTC; CDR3aa: CASSWLAGRSYNEQFF
abundance: NA; j_gene: TRBJ2-1; d_gene: NA; v_gene: TRBV5-4; CDR3nt: TGTGCCAGCAGCTCTTACAGGGATACGGGCAATGAGCAGTTCTTC; CDR3aa: CASSSYRDTGNEQFF
abundance: NA; j_gene: TRBJ2-7; d_gene: TRBD1; v_gene: TRBV9; CDR3nt: TGTGCCTCCGGGACAGGGCCAAACGAGCAGTACTTC; CDR3aa: CASGTGPNEQYF
abundance: once; j_gene: TRBJ2-2; d_gene: NA; v_gene: TRBV9; CDR3nt: TGTGCCAGCAGCGTTGACTACACCGGGGAGCTGTTTTTT; CDR3aa: CASSVDYTGELFF
abundance: NA; j_gene: TRBJ2-2; d_gene: TRBD2; v_gene: TRBV9; CDR3nt: TGTGCCCGCAGCGCGGGGGGGGGCGGGGAGCTGTTTTTT; CDR3aa: CARSAGGGGELFF
abundance: NA; j_gene: TRBJ1-1; d_gene: NA; v_gene: TRBV6-5; CDR3nt: TGTGCCAGCAGGGTACTTATGAACACTGAAGCTTTCTTT; CDR3aa: CASRVLMNTEAFF
abundance: NA; j_gene: TRBJ1-5; d_gene: TRBD1; v_gene: TRBV28; CDR3nt: TGTGCCAGCAGTATATTGGGACAGGGTAATCAGCCCCAGCATTTT; CDR3aa: CASSILGQGNQPQHF
abundance: NA; j_gene: TRBJ2-7; d_gene: NA; v_gene: TRBV13; CDR3nt: TGTGCCAGCAGAGAGTCGTCCACGTTGTCCGAGCAGTACTTC; CDR3aa: CASRESSTLSEQYF
abundance: NA; j_gene: TRBJ2-2; d_gene: NA; v_gene: TRBV11-2; CDR3nt: TGTGCCAGCAGCTTTGTTAGGGGCAACGGGCCCGGGGAGCTGTTTTTT; CDR3aa: CASSFVRGNGPGELFF
abundance: NA; j_gene: TRBJ2-7; d_gene: TRBD1; v_gene: TRBV7-9; CDR3nt: TGTGCCAGCAGCAATTGGGACAGGTTCTACGAGCAGTACTTC; CDR3aa: CASSNWDRFYEQYF
abundance: few; j_gene: TRBJ1-5; d_gene: NA; v_gene: TRBV9; CDR3nt: TGTGCCAGCCCAAGACACCTGAATCAGCCCCAGCATTTT; CDR3aa: CASPRHLNQPQHF
abundance: NA; j_gene: TRBJ1-2; d_gene: NA; v_gene: TRBV2; CDR3nt: TGTGCCAGCACCTGGCGGGATGGCTACACCTTC; CDR3aa: CASTWRDGYTF
abundance: once; j_gene: TRBJ1-1; d_gene: NA; v_gene: TRBV7-9; CDR3nt: TGTGCCAGCAGCTTAGCGCAGGGGACTGAAGCTTTCTTT; CDR3aa: CASSLAQGTEAFF
abundance: NA; j_gene: TRBJ2-1; d_gene: TRBD1; v_gene: TRBV3-1/TRBV3-2; CDR3nt: TGTGCCAGCAGCCTGGGAACGACAGGGAAAGGGCAGTTCTTC; CDR3aa: CASSLGTTGKGQFF
abundance: NA; j_gene: TRBJ2-7; d_gene: TRBD1; v_gene: TRBV3-1/TRBV3-2; CDR3nt: TGTGCCAGCAGATTCCAGGGGGCCCTCTCCTACGAGCAGTACTTC; CDR3aa: CASRFQGALSYEQYF
abundance: NA; j_gene: TRBJ1-2; d_gene: TRBD1; v_gene: TRBV18; CDR3nt: TGTGCCAGCTCAGCTGACAGGGGAGGTCTCTTTGACTATGGCTACACCTTC; CDR3aa: CASSADRGGLFDYGYTF
abundance: NA; j_gene: TRBJ1-3; d_gene: TRBD1; v_gene: TRBV7-2; CDR3nt: TGTGCCAGCAGCTTACAGGGGGCGGCTTTTAGTGGAAACACCATATATTTT; CDR3aa: CASSLQGAAFSGNTIYF
abundance: NA; j_gene: TRBJ1-2; d_gene: NA; v_gene: TRBV18; CDR3nt: TGTGCCAGCTCAGTTTTCAGGGATAACTATGGCTACACCTTC; CDR3aa: CASSVFRDNYGYTF
abundance: NA; j_gene: TRBJ2-5; d_gene: TRBD2; v_gene: TRBV10-3; CDR3nt: TGTGCCATCAGTGAGGGGGCTAGCGGGAGACTACAGTACTTC; CDR3aa: CAISEGASGRLQYF
abundance: NA; j_gene: TRBJ1-3; d_gene: NA; v_gene: TRBV18; CDR3nt: TGTGCCAGCTCACCCGCGAGACAGACGAGATCCAGCTCTGGAAACACCATATATTTT; CDR3aa: CASSPARQTRSSSGNTIYF
abundance: NA; j_gene: TRBJ2-7; d_gene: TRBD1; v_gene: TRBV5-1; CDR3nt: TGCGCCAGCAGCCTCCGGGACAGGGTCACGATGGTGGGTGAGCAGTACTTC; CDR3aa: CASSLRDRVTMVGEQYF
abundance: NA; j_gene: TRBJ2-1; d_gene: NA; v_gene: TRBV5-5; CDR3nt: TGTGCCAGCAGCCAGGACATGGGAAACAATGAGCAGTTCTTC; CDR3aa: CASSQDMGNNEQFF
abundance: once; j_gene: TRBJ2-1; d_gene: TRBD2; v_gene: TRBV6-6; CDR3nt: TGTGCCAGCAGTCGGACTAGCGGGGGGGCCTCCTACAATGAGCAGTTCTTC; CDR3aa: CASSRTSGGASYNEQFF
abundance: NA; j_gene: TRBJ1-4; d_gene: NA; v_gene: TRBV19; CDR3nt: TGTGCCAGTAGTAGGGACACGAAGGGGGAAAAACTGTTTTTT; CDR3aa: CASSRDTKGEKLFF
abundance: NA; j_gene: TRBJ2-7; d_gene: NA; v_gene: TRBV3-1/TRBV3-2; CDR3nt: TGTGCCAGCAGCCCGGGGGCCAGCGGGGCCTACGAGCAGTACTTC; CDR3aa: CASSPGASGAYEQYF
abundance: NA; j_gene: TRBJ1-2; d_gene: NA; v_gene: TRBV7-2; CDR3nt: TGTGCCAGCAGCTTAAAGCCAGGGGTAGCTAACTATGGCTACACCTTC; CDR3aa: CASSLKPGVANYGYTF
abundance: NA; j_gene: TRBJ1-1; d_gene: NA; v_gene: TRBV2; CDR3nt: TGTGCCAGCAGCCTCCAGATCACAGGTGAAGCTTTCTTT; CDR3aa: CASSLQITGEAFF
abundance: NA; j_gene: TRBJ2-2; d_gene: NA; v_gene: TRBV10-1; CDR3nt: TGCGCCAGCCAGGGAAACACCGGGGAGCTGTTTTTT; CDR3aa: CASQGNTGELFF
abundance: few; j_gene: TRBJ1-5; d_gene: NA; v_gene: TRBV20-1; CDR3nt: TGCAGTGCTAGTTGGCCCCAGCCCCAGCATTTT; CDR3aa: CSASWPQPQHF
abundance: NA; j_gene: TRBJ1-2; d_gene: NA; v_gene: TRBV12-5; CDR3nt: TGTGCTAGTGGTCTCCGGGAGGACGGCTACACCTTC; CDR3aa: CASGLREDGYTF
abundance: NA; j_gene: TRBJ1-2; d_gene: TRBD1; v_gene: TRBV9; CDR3nt: TGTGCCAGCAGCCCAACAGGGGGCTACTATGGCTACACCTTC; CDR3aa: CASSPTGGYYGYTF
abundance: NA; j_gene: TRBJ2-4; d_gene: NA; v_gene: TRBV27; CDR3nt: TGTGCCAGCAGTTTATCGGGGCCAAACATTCAGTACTTC; CDR3aa: CASSLSGPNIQYF
abundance: NA; j_gene: TRBJ2-2; d_gene: TRBD2; v_gene: TRBV30; CDR3nt: TGTGCCTGGAGTTTTGGGACTAGCGGGATTGGGGAGCTGTTTTTT; CDR3aa: CAWSFGTSGIGELFF
abundance: NA; j_gene: TRBJ2-7; d_gene: NA; v_gene: TRBV29-1; CDR3nt: TGCAGCGTCGTCCCAGGAGGAGAAGGATACGAGCAGTACTTC; CDR3aa: CSVVPGGEGYEQYF
abundance: NA; j_gene: TRBJ1-2; d_gene: NA; v_gene: TRBV19; CDR3nt: TGTGCCAGTAGTACCCGAGGTCAGAACTATGGCTACACCTTC; CDR3aa: CASSTRGQNYGYTF
abundance: NA; j_gene: TRBJ1-6; d_gene: TRBD1; v_gene: TRBV6-1; CDR3nt: TGTGCCAGCAGTGACGGACAGGGACCCCTCCACTTT; CDR3aa: CASSDGQGPLHF
abundance: NA; j_gene: TRBJ2-1; d_gene: NA; v_gene: TRBV27; CDR3nt: TGTGCCAGCAGTTTGGGGACTCAATACGGTGAGCAGTTCTTC; CDR3aa: CASSLGTQYGEQFF
abundance: NA; j_gene: TRBJ1-2; d_gene: NA; v_gene: TRBV24-1; CDR3nt: TGTGCCACCATATCGGGGGGTAATGGCTACACCTTC; CDR3aa: CATISGGNGYTF
abundance: NA; j_gene: TRBJ2-7; d_gene: TRBD1; v_gene: TRBV6-5; CDR3nt: TGTGCCAGCAGCCATGGGACAGTCACCTACGAGCAGTACTTC; CDR3aa: CASSHGTVTYEQYF